Presented here are 13 T cell receptor beta chains from one specimen sequenced in a study of cytotoxic CD8 clonotypes in ibrutinib-treated CLL (dated by TCRdb to the early 2020s). The time point label corresponds to: progressive disease on ibrutinib. Libraries were prepared through the immunoSEQ multiplex PCR assay. This immuneACCESS table, as held by TCRdb, lists in-frame sequences with V and J called but not all clones. Of the missing ones, under half trace to an unresolved V gene in checked studies; the others have no known cause. Present in this sample are under 300,000 clones, about 72% of which were seen just once. Together, the top ten hold approximately 5.6% of the sample. Sequenced material: PBMCs, taken at disease progression, from a patient treated with ibrutinib. The receptors originated from a human donor with chronic lymphocytic leukemia.

V is TRBV4-1 and J is TRBJ2-7; 10 nucleotides agree with TRBD2. Losses at the gene ends were 0 bases for V and 4 bases for J; bases not matched to a gene: 6. CDR3 length: 16 residues. The germline V gene encodes CDR1 MGHRA and CDR2 YSYEKL. The CDR3 DNA reads TGCGCCAGCAGCCAAGATAAGGCTAGCGGGGGTTACGAGCAGTACTTC. Translating it yields CASSQDKASGGYEQYF.

The chain carries TRBV19 and TRBJ2-7, with TRBD2 as a possible D gene (6 bases). The CDR3 consists of 15 residues. V was pared by 3 bases and J by 4 bases, with 16 bases between. The germline V gene encodes CDR1 LNHDA and CDR2 SQIVND (reference sequence). CDR3 loop: CASSITEGAVYEQYF. The CDR3 DNA is TGTGCCAGTAGTATTACGGAGGGAGCTGTATACGAGCAGTACTTC.

This clone was detected once. This sequence joins TRBV19 and TRBJ2-1, with D perhaps assigned TRBD1 or TRBD2 (5 bases each). The CDR3 length is 14 residues. Deletions cut 6 bases from V and 8 bases from J, with 17 bases between. Germline CDR1 is LNHDA and CDR2 is SQIVND (reference sequence). CDR3 sequence: CASRPGPKVYEQFF. The CDR3 DNA sequence: TGTGCCAGTAGACCGGGACCCAAAGTTTATGAGCAGTTCTTC.

V and J are TRBV25-1 and TRBJ2-2; 10 bases align to TRBD1. The ends lost 4 bases at V and 7 bases at J; junction bases unmatched: 6. The V gene's germline CDR1 is MGHDK and CDR2 SYGVNS. This CDR3 spans 15 amino acids. CDR3 amino acids: CASSGRTGGIGELFF. The CDR3 DNA sequence: TGTGCCAGCAGTGGAAGGACAGGGGGTATCGGGGAGCTGTTTTTT.

The chain has TRBV7-2 and TRBJ2-1; 8 nucleotides align to TRBD1. Germline values: CDR1 SGHTA, CDR2 FQGNSA. The CDR3 loop spans 16 amino acids. The trim removed 1 base at V and 4 bases at J, leaving 6 bases unmatched. CDR3 bases: TGTGCCAGCAGCTTAGGGACAGGGCTAAGTTACAATGAGCAGTTCTTC. Amino acid sequence: CASSLGTGLSYNEQFF.

The chain joins TRBV10-1 to TRBJ2-2; TRBD1 might be the D (5 bases). In germline, CDR1 is WNHNN, CDR2 SYGVQD (reference sequence). CDR3 length: 13 amino acids. Between the trimmed V and J ends, which lost 7 bases and 3 bases, there was a span of 9 bases. The CDR3 region has the DNA TGCGCCAGCAAAGGGGCACACACCGGGGAGCTGTTTTTT. This encodes CASKGAHTGELFF.

The CDR3 sequence is CASTDPGGGYTF. CDR3 sequence (DNA): TGTGCCAGCACTGATCCAGGGGGCGGCTACACCTTC. The chain has TRBV6-1 and TRBJ1-2, with 8 nucleotides matching TRBD1. The CDR3 is 12 residues long. The ends lost 7 bases at V and 8 bases at J; junction bases unmatched: 6. Germline values: CDR1 MNHNS, CDR2 SASEGT.

The rearrangement links TRBV19 to TRBJ2-2, with 7 bases identical to TRBD2. The CDR3 spans 13 residues. CDR1 LNHDA and CDR2 SQIVND come from the germline V gene (reference sequence). The V gene end was trimmed by 5 bases and the J gene end by 7 bases; junction bases not matched to a gene: 4. The CDR3 nucleotides read TGTGCCAGTAGTCCCGGACTAGTCGGGGAGCTGTTTTTT. Protein: CASSPGLVGELFF.

This rearrangement joins TRBV7-8 to TRBJ2-5; TRBD2 is a possible D gene (6 bases). Germline V gene lookup returns CDR1 SGHVS and CDR2 FQNEAQ. The germline V and J ends were trimmed by 5 bases and 5 bases, with 12 bases remaining between them. The CDR3 has 13 residues. The CDR3, as DNA: TGTGCCAGCAGCCTGGTTGGGGGGGAGACCCAGTACTTC. This sequence encodes CASSLVGGETQYF.

The gene calls are TRBV2 and TRBJ2-7; TRBD2 matches at 8 bases. After removal of 7 bases from V and 2 bases from J, the junction contained 13 bases not matched to a gene. This CDR3 is 16 amino acids long. Per germline, CDR1 SNHLY and CDR2 FYNNEI. This CDR3 reads CASTTRAGAETYEQYF. The CDR3 DNA follows: TGTGCCAGCACTACACGAGCGGGGGCGGAGACCTACGAGCAGTACTTC.

The chain combines TRBV2 with TRBJ2-7, with a tentative D call TRBD2 (6 bases). This CDR3 is built from 15 residues. CDR1 SNHLY and CDR2 FYNNEI come from the germline V gene. The V gene lost 8 bases and the J gene lost 2 bases, with 19 bases spanning the gap. The DNA for the CDR3 is TGTGCCAGCGGAGGAGGGCTAGCGAGGACCTACGAGCAGTACTTC. Translated, it gives CASGGGLARTYEQYF.

The gene calls are TRBV29-1 and TRBJ1-5, with D tentatively TRBD1 (5 bases). CDR1 and CDR2 from the germline V gene are SQVTM and ANQGSEA. The CDR3 has 15 amino acids. The ends were cut back, 5 bases at V and 5 bases at J, with 19 bases in the middle. CDR3 loop: CSVLHPQGKYQPQHF. The DNA of the CDR3 is TGCAGCGTTTTGCACCCCCAGGGCAAGTATCAGCCCCAGCATTTT.

Concerning this clone: Other DNA variants within this sample encode the same CDR3. The chain recombines TRBV5-1 with TRBJ2-3; unclear D gene. Per the germline V gene, CDR1 is SGHRS and CDR2 is YFSETQ. V was cut by 0 bases and J by 3 bases, with 2 bases left in between. The CDR3 is made up of 12 amino acids. CDR3 DNA: TGCGCCAGCAGCTTGGCGACAGATACGCAGTATTTT. It codes for CASSLATDTQYF.